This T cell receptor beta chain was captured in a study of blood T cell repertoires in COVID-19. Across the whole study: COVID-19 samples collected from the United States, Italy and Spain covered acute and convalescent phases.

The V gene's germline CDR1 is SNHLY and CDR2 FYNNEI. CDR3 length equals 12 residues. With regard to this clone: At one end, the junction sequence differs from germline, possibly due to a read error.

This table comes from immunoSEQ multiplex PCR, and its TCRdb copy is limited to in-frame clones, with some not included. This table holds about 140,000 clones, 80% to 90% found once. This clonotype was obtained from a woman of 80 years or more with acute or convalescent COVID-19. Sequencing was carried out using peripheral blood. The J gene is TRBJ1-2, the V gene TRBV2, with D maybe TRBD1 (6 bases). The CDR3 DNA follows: TGTGCCAGCCGAATCACCGTGACAGGCTTACCCTTC. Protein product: CASRITVTGLPF.